These T cell receptor beta chains were read from a single sample in a study of blood T cell repertoires in COVID-19. Clones were sequenced by immunoSEQ multiplex PCR, and TCRdb holds only the in-frame ones, with some missing. The table has around 100,000 clones, roughly 90% seen once; the top ten hold around 3.4%. The specimen was peripheral blood. The source is a woman in her sixties or seventies with acute or convalescent COVID-19. Both conserved end residues are part of each CDR3. A D gene is named only where the DNA matches it firmly. Clone size is not always given. Where it is, it says once, few, many or a class for expanded clones.

J gene: TRBJ1-1; D gene: -; clone size: -; V gene: TRBV6-6; CDR3 DNA: TGTGCCAGCAGCCCAGTGGGGGCTAGCACTGAAGCTTTCTTT; CDR3 protein: CASSPVGASTEAFF
J gene: TRBJ2-1; D gene: TRBD2; clone size: -; V gene: TRBV11-2; CDR3 DNA: TGTGCCAGCAGCTTTCCCGGGACTAGTAATGAGCAGTTCTTC; CDR3 protein: CASSFPGTSNEQFF
J gene: TRBJ2-3; D gene: -; clone size: -; V gene: TRBV7-8; CDR3 DNA: TGTGCCAGCAGCTCTACAGGAGATACGCAGTATTTT; CDR3 protein: CASSSTGDTQYF
J gene: TRBJ1-1; D gene: TRBD1; clone size: -; V gene: TRBV27; CDR3 DNA: TGTGCCAGCAGGACTAAACAGGGGGAAAGGACTGAAGCTTTCTTT; CDR3 protein: CASRTKQGERTEAFF
J gene: TRBJ1-1; D gene: -; clone size: few; V gene: TRBV6-5; CDR3 DNA: TGTGCCAGCACCTTAGGGGCGGCGAACACTGAAGCTTTCTTT; CDR3 protein: CASTLGAANTEAFF
J gene: TRBJ1-1; D gene: -; clone size: -; V gene: TRBV7-9; CDR3 DNA: TGTGCCAGCAGCTCCCTGGGCTCCAACACTGAAGCTTTCTTT; CDR3 protein: CASSSLGSNTEAFF
J gene: TRBJ2-3; D gene: TRBD2; clone size: -; V gene: TRBV4-2; CDR3 DNA: TGTGCCAGCAGCCAAGATCTAAGCGGGACTCCCACAGATACGCAGTATTTT; CDR3 protein: CASSQDLSGTPTDTQYF
J gene: TRBJ1-1; D gene: TRBD1; clone size: few; V gene: TRBV11-3; CDR3 DNA: TGTGCCAGCAGCTTCGGGACAGGGAACACTGAAGCTTTCTTT; CDR3 protein: CASSFGTGNTEAFF
J gene: TRBJ2-3; D gene: TRBD1; clone size: -; V gene: TRBV7-9; CDR3 DNA: TGTGCCAGCAGCTCCTTAAGGGGACGGGACAGGCGCACAGATACGCAGTATTTT; CDR3 protein: CASSSLRGRDRRTDTQYF
J gene: TRBJ1-6; D gene: -; clone size: once; V gene: TRBV3-1/TRBV3-2; CDR3 DNA: TGTGCCAGCAGCCAAGCAAATTCACCCCTCCACTTT; CDR3 protein: CASSQANSPLHF
J gene: TRBJ1-5; D gene: -; clone size: once; V gene: TRBV6-5; CDR3 DNA: TGTGCCAGCAGTTACTCGAACGGAGTCAACCAGCCCCAGCATTTT; CDR3 protein: CASSYSNGVNQPQHF
J gene: TRBJ1-1; D gene: -; clone size: -; V gene: TRBV6-5; CDR3 DNA: TGTGCCAGCACCGGAGCCACTGAAGCTTTCTTT; CDR3 protein: CASTGATEAFF
J gene: TRBJ2-1; D gene: -; clone size: -; V gene: TRBV7-8; CDR3 DNA: TGTGCCAGCAGCCGCACCGGGGTGTACAATGAGCAGTTCTTC; CDR3 protein: CASSRTGVYNEQFF
J gene: TRBJ2-1; D gene: TRBD2; clone size: -; V gene: TRBV19; CDR3 DNA: TGTGCCAGTAGTCCTTTAGCGGGAGTAGATGAGCAGTTCTTC; CDR3 protein: CASSPLAGVDEQFF
J gene: TRBJ1-1; D gene: -; clone size: -; V gene: TRBV2; CDR3 DNA: TGTGCCGGCTCTCAGGGGCCGAACACTGAAGCTTTCTTT; CDR3 protein: CAGSQGPNTEAFF
J gene: TRBJ1-4; D gene: TRBD1; clone size: -; V gene: TRBV3-1/TRBV3-2; CDR3 DNA: TGTGCCAGCAGCCGGCTGACAGGGGGTTCTGAAAAACTGTTTTTT; CDR3 protein: CASSRLTGGSEKLFF
J gene: TRBJ1-3; D gene: TRBD1; clone size: -; V gene: TRBV9; CDR3 DNA: TGTGCCAGCAGCAGGGGACAGGGATCTGGAAACACCATATATTTT; CDR3 protein: CASSRGQGSGNTIYF
J gene: TRBJ1-1; D gene: -; clone size: once; V gene: TRBV4-1; CDR3 DNA: TGCGCCAGCAGCCCGCGGCAGTTTGTCCCAGCTTTCTTT; CDR3 protein: CASSPRQFVPAFF
J gene: TRBJ2-1; D gene: -; clone size: -; V gene: TRBV20-1; CDR3 DNA: TGCAGTGCTTGGGCCAATGAGCAGTTCTTC; CDR3 protein: CSAWANEQFF
J gene: TRBJ2-7; D gene: TRBD2; clone size: -; V gene: TRBV27; CDR3 DNA: TGTGCCAGCAGCCCCGGGACTAGCGGCTACGAGCAGTACTTC; CDR3 protein: CASSPGTSGYEQYF
J gene: TRBJ2-3; D gene: -; clone size: once; V gene: TRBV10-3; CDR3 DNA: TGTGCCATCAGTTTTCGGGGGACAGATACGCAGTATTTT; CDR3 protein: CAISFRGTDTQYF
J gene: TRBJ1-4; D gene: -; clone size: -; V gene: TRBV7-2; CDR3 DNA: TGTGCCAGCAGCCCTCGTAGTTCTAATGAAAAACTGTTTTTT; CDR3 protein: CASSPRSSNEKLFF
J gene: TRBJ2-1; D gene: -; clone size: -; V gene: TRBV28; CDR3 DNA: TGTGCCAGCAGTTTAGGGGGGAGCTCCTACAATGAGCAGTTCTTC; CDR3 protein: CASSLGGSSYNEQFF
J gene: TRBJ1-5; D gene: TRBD1; clone size: -; V gene: TRBV2; CDR3 DNA: TGTGCCAGCAGCCCCGGGACAGTCAATCAGCCCCAGCATTTT; CDR3 protein: CASSPGTVNQPQHF
J gene: TRBJ2-3; D gene: -; clone size: -; V gene: TRBV28; CDR3 DNA: TGTGCCAGCAGTTTAGGTTGGAGCGTACTAATAGATACGCAGTATTTT; CDR3 protein: CASSLGWSVLIDTQYF
J gene: TRBJ1-2; D gene: -; clone size: -; V gene: TRBV15; CDR3 DNA: TGTGCCACCAGCAGAAACAATTATGGCTACACCTTC; CDR3 protein: CATSRNNYGYTF
J gene: TRBJ1-1; D gene: -; clone size: -; V gene: TRBV19; CDR3 DNA: TGTGCCAGTAGTAGCGGGACTAACACTGAAGCTTTCTTT; CDR3 protein: CASSSGTNTEAFF
J gene: TRBJ1-2; D gene: -; clone size: -; V gene: TRBV5-4; CDR3 DNA: TGTGCCAGCAGCTGGGATTCCAGGGGAACTAACTATGGCTACACCTTC; CDR3 protein: CASSWDSRGTNYGYTF
J gene: TRBJ1-4; D gene: -; clone size: -; V gene: TRBV11-2; CDR3 DNA: TGTGCCAGCAGCTCTGCTAGGGAAAAACTGTTTTTT; CDR3 protein: CASSSAREKLFF
J gene: TRBJ2-6; D gene: TRBD2; clone size: -; V gene: TRBV10-3; CDR3 DNA: TGTGCCATCAGTGACTCGGGAGGGGCTGGGGCCAACGTCCTGACTTTC; CDR3 protein: CAISDSGGAGANVLTF
J gene: TRBJ2-1; D gene: -; clone size: -; V gene: TRBV7-9; CDR3 DNA: TGTGCCAGCAGCTTAGTGGGGCAGGGATGGTCCTACAATGAGCAGTTCTTC; CDR3 protein: CASSLVGQGWSYNEQFF
J gene: TRBJ2-3; D gene: TRBD2; clone size: -; V gene: TRBV3-1/TRBV3-2; CDR3 DNA: TGTGCCAGCAGCGGACTAGCGGGAAGTTTAGATACGCAGTATTTT; CDR3 protein: CASSGLAGSLDTQYF
J gene: TRBJ1-1; D gene: TRBD1; clone size: -; V gene: TRBV6-6; CDR3 DNA: TGTGCCAGCAGTTTCGGACAGGCCCGAACGCCTCTTTCATTT; CDR3 protein: CASSFGQARTPLSF
J gene: TRBJ1-1; D gene: -; clone size: few; V gene: TRBV11-3; CDR3 DNA: TGTGCCAGCAGCTTACAGGGTATGGGCACTGAAGCTTTCTTT; CDR3 protein: CASSLQGMGTEAFF
J gene: TRBJ2-2; D gene: TRBD1; clone size: -; V gene: TRBV6-5; CDR3 DNA: TGTGCCAGCAGTTCCGGGACAGGGCCCGGGGAGCTGTTTTTT; CDR3 protein: CASSSGTGPGELFF
J gene: TRBJ1-2; D gene: -; clone size: -; V gene: TRBV9; CDR3 DNA: TGTGCCAGCAGCGTAGGAGGAGTAGGTGGCTACACCTTC; CDR3 protein: CASSVGGVGGYTF
J gene: TRBJ1-1; D gene: -; clone size: -; V gene: TRBV3-1/TRBV3-2; CDR3 DNA: TGTGCCAGCAGCCAAGTTCAAGGGGCAACTGAAGCTTTCTTT; CDR3 protein: CASSQVQGATEAFF
J gene: TRBJ1-1; D gene: -; clone size: -; V gene: TRBV6-5; CDR3 DNA: TGTGCCAGTAAGACAGTCCCTGAAGCTTTCTTT; CDR3 protein: CASKTVPEAFF
J gene: TRBJ2-5; D gene: TRBD2; clone size: -; V gene: TRBV7-6; CDR3 DNA: TGTGCCAGCAGCTTATGGGGAGCGGGAGATCGAGAGACCCAGTACTTC; CDR3 protein: CASSLWGAGDRETQYF
J gene: TRBJ2-3; D gene: TRBD2; clone size: once; V gene: TRBV10-3; CDR3 DNA: TGTGCCATCAGTACCTTAGCGGGAGGGGGTACGCAGTATTTT; CDR3 protein: CAISTLAGGGTQYF
J gene: TRBJ1-1; D gene: TRBD1; clone size: once; V gene: TRBV12-3/TRBV12-4; CDR3 DNA: TGTGCCAGCAGTTGGACAGGGAAAGCTTTCTTT; CDR3 protein: CASSWTGKAFF
J gene: TRBJ1-5; D gene: TRBD1; clone size: few; V gene: TRBV24-1; CDR3 DNA: TGTGCCACCAGTGGCACAGGGGTTTTGTCAAGTCAGCCCCAGCATTTT; CDR3 protein: CATSGTGVLSSQPQHF
J gene: TRBJ2-1; D gene: TRBD2; clone size: -; V gene: TRBV5-4; CDR3 DNA: TGTGCCAGCAGCTTGGTTGGCGGGAGCTCCTACAATGAGCAGTTCTTC; CDR3 protein: CASSLVGGSSYNEQFF
J gene: TRBJ1-3; D gene: -; clone size: -; V gene: TRBV19; CDR3 DNA: TGTGCCAGTAGTATAGGGACAGCCTCTGGAAACACCATATATTTT; CDR3 protein: CASSIGTASGNTIYF
J gene: TRBJ1-2; D gene: -; clone size: -; V gene: TRBV19; CDR3 DNA: TGTGCCAGTAGTAACATCCCCACTAACTATGGCTACACCTTC; CDR3 protein: CASSNIPTNYGYTF